The 20 T cell receptor beta chains listed next were all sequenced from one sample in a study of T cells in women clearing cervical HPV infection. Profiling relied on immunoSEQ multiplex PCR, and the TCRdb table lists in-frame clones only, not all of them. The table lists 30,000 to 35,000 clones, with 18% in the top ten. The sequenced material came from blood buffy coat. Every receptor here comes from a woman between 18 and 69 years old with a cervical HPV16 infection that either progressed to CIN3+ or cleared (not recorded which).

Details on this clone: Coverage ceases 3 residues before the CDR3 finishes, and the germline J gene fills in the end. V gene TRBV19 combines with J gene TRBJ1-5, with D possibly being TRBD1 (6 bases). The CDR3 is 12 amino acids. Germline-derived CDR1 and CDR2 are LNHDA and SQIVND (reference sequence). V was pared by 5 bases and J by 6 bases, with 8 bases between. The DNA read from the CDR3 is TGTGCCAGTAGTCCCAGGGGTCAGCCC. Translation gives CASSPRGQP. The full CDR3 sequence reads CASSPRGQPQHF.

As for this clone: The read stops 3 residues short of the end of the CDR3; the missing end is completed from the germline J gene. The J gene is TRBJ1-2, the V gene TRBV18; maybe TRBD1 (5 bases). This CDR3 is 16 amino acids long. In germline, CDR1 is KGHSH, CDR2 LQKENI. The CDR3 bases that were read are TGTGCCAGCTCACCACGCCTAGTGGGGGGTTACAATGAC. Translated: CASSPRLVGGYND. The CDR3 in its entirety is CASSPRLVGGYNDYTF.

Points on this clone: The missing CDR3 end, 3 residues past where the read stops, is filled in from the germline J gene. This chain links TRBV7-3 with TRBJ2-1; D perhaps matches TRBD2 (6 bases). The V end was cut by 2 bases, the J end by 5 bases, with 10 bases between. Germline V gene lookup returns CDR1 SGHTA and CDR2 FQGTGA. This CDR3 has 14 amino acids. CDR3 bases read: TGTGCCAGCAGCTTAGGTCTAGCGAACAATGAG. The encoded protein is CASSLGLANNE. The whole CDR3 protein is CASSLGLANNEQFF.

Concerning this clone itself: The read falls 3 residues short of the CDR3 end, and the missing part is taken from the germline J gene. The rearrangement links TRBV7-2 to TRBJ2-5, with D perhaps TRBD1 (5 bases). Germline CDR1 reads SGHTA; CDR2 reads FQGNSA. V lost 1 base to trimming and J lost 5 bases, with 14 bases between them. The CDR3 consists of 15 residues. The CDR3 loop reads CASSLGGHGIETQYF. The part of the CDR3 DNA that was read is TGTGCCAGCAGCTTAGGGGGCCATGGGATCGAGACC.

This CDR3 reads CASSLVQGDQPQHF. The sequenced part of the CDR3 DNA is TGTGCCAGCAGCTTAGTGCAGGGCGATCAGCCC. This sequence joins TRBV7-6 and TRBJ1-5; possible D gene TRBD1, 5 bases. The CDR3 extends 3 residues past the end of the read, so its final part is completed from the germline J gene. The length of the CDR3 is 14 residues. V lost 1 base to trimming and J lost 5 bases, with 9 bases between them. Germline V gene lookup returns CDR1 SGHVS and CDR2 FNYEAQ.

For this clone: The missing CDR3 end, 3 residues past where the read stops, is filled in from the germline J gene. The chain recombines TRBV6-2 or TRBV6-3 with TRBJ1-6; 7 bases are a match to TRBD1. V shed 10 bases and J 5 bases; nucleotides not matched to a gene: 8. CDR1 is MNHEY and CDR2 is SVGEGT in the germline V gene. The CDR3 covers 14 residues. The CDR3 loop is CAISRDSNNSPLHF. The covered CDR3 bases are TGTGCCATCTCCCGGGACAGCAATAATTCACCC.

Concerning this clone itself: The read comes to an end 3 residues before the CDR3 does, leaving the germline J gene to fill in the end. This rearrangement joins TRBV20-1 to TRBJ2-5; D gene unclear. CDR3 length: 13 amino acids. The V gene's germline CDR1 is DFQATT and CDR2 SNEGSKA (reference sequence). V was trimmed by 0 bases and J by 5 bases, leaving 10 bases between them. Here the CDR3 reads CSAREYIGETQYF. CDR3 DNA (partial): TGCAGTGCTAGAGAGTACATCGGGGAGACC.

Worth noting for this clone: The CDR3 end falls 3 residues outside the read, so it is completed with the germline J gene. The chain couples TRBV20-1 to TRBJ1-1, with 7 bases that match TRBD1. CDR1 is DFQATT, CDR2 SNEGSKA, per germline (reference sequence). J gave up 0 bases and V 3 bases, and 4 bases lay outside the gene matches. The CDR3 extends over 14 amino acids. The DNA read from the CDR3 is TGCAGTGCTAGCCTAGGACAGGTGAACACTGAA. This codes for CSASLGQVNTE. The full CDR3 is CSASLGQVNTEAFF.

With respect to this clone: Read data end 3 residues before the CDR3 end; the end is taken from the germline J gene. The rearrangement uses TRBV11-2 and TRBJ2-2; D uncertain. The CDR3 contains 14 residues. Germline V lookup: CDR1 SGHAT, CDR2 FQNNGV. V gave up 0 bases and J gave up 3 bases, with 5 bases separating them. CDR3 bases read: TGTGCCAGCAGCTTAGATTTCGACACCGGGGAG. It specifies CASSLDFDTGE. The entire CDR3 reads CASSLDFDTGELFF.

CDR3 bases read: TGTGCCAGCAGCCAAGAGAGCAGGGAGGCT. Encoded protein: CASSQESREA. The whole CDR3 is CASSQESREAQYF. This chain connects TRBV4-2 to TRBJ2-4; D is perhaps TRBD2 (6 bases). The read terminates 3 residues before the CDR3 end, so the remaining end is supplied by the germline J gene. The CDR3 runs to 13 residues. The germline V gene encodes CDR1 LGHNA and CDR2 YNFKEQ.

For this clone: The read is 3 residues too short to cover the CDR3 end, so that end is filled in from the germline J gene. The chain combines TRBV18 with TRBJ1-6, with TRBD1 matching over 7 bases. This CDR3 has 15 amino acids. The germline gives CDR1 KGHSH, CDR2 LQKENI. V gave up 6 bases and J gave up 6 bases; unmatched junction bases: 8. Incomplete CDR3 DNA: TGTGCCAGCTCGCCCGACAGGGCTTCTAATTCACCC. Its protein is CASSPDRASNSP. The full CDR3 protein is CASSPDRASNSPLHF.

Points on this clone: The DNA ends 3 residues before the CDR3 does, and the rest of the CDR3 is filled in from the germline J gene. J is TRBJ2-5 and V is TRBV5-3; TRBD1 might be the D (5 bases). Being an ORF, TRBV5-3 has a function that is uncertain. The CDR3 runs to 15 residues. V was pared by 0 bases and J by 5 bases, with 14 bases between. The chain's CDR3 is CARSLVTGQRETQYF. The CDR3 bases that were read are TGTGCCAGAAGCTTGGTTACAGGCCAGAGGGAGACC.

Worth noting for this clone: The CDR3 goes on 3 residues after the read ends, and that part is filled in from the germline J gene. The chain joins TRBV19 to TRBJ2-1, with 14 bases lining up with TRBD2. CDR3 length: 14 residues. The germline CDR1 and CDR2 sequences are LNHDA and SQIVND (reference sequence). The J segment lost 8 bases and the V segment lost 5 bases, leaving 2 bases of the junction unmatched. Here the CDR3 reads CASSRLAGGHEQFF. The CDR3 bases that were read are TGTGCCAGTAGTCGACTAGCGGGAGGGCATGAG. The entire variable domain, with the rest obtained from reference TRBV19 and TRBJ2-1, is as follows: DGGITQSPKYLFRKEGQNVTLSCEQNLNHDAMYWYRQDPGQGLRLIYYSQIVNDFQKGDIAEGYSVSREKKESFPLTVTSAQKNPTAFYLCASSRLAGGHEQFFGPGTRLTVL.

A remark on this clone: The sequence runs out 3 residues before the end of the CDR3; the remainder is reconstructed from the germline J gene. The V and J genes are TRBV7-9 and TRBJ2-4; tentatively, D is TRBD1 (5 bases). The CDR3 totals 12 residues. The germline CDR1 and CDR2 sequences are SEHNR and FQNEAQ (reference sequence). This CDR3 reads CASSLTDTGQYF. CDR3 bases read: TGTGCCAGCAGCTTAACGGACACTGGT.

Comment on this clone: The read gets to within 3 residues of the CDR3 end, and the germline J gene fills in the rest. The V gene is TRBV7-2, the J gene TRBJ2-2; 7 nucleotides line up with TRBD1. The germline V gene has CDR1 SGHTA and CDR2 FQGNSA. V lost 5 bases to trimming and J lost 3 bases; unmatched junction nucleotides: 6. The CDR3 loop spans 15 amino acids. The DNA read from the CDR3 is TGTGCCAGCAGCCCGGGACAGCCCTACACCGGGGAG. Translation: CASSPGQPYTGE. The whole CDR3 protein is CASSPGQPYTGELFF.

Details on this clone: Sequencing ends 3 residues short of the CDR3 end; the germline J gene provides the rest. The chain has TRBV2 and TRBJ2-2; 9 bases line up with TRBD2. J gave up 4 bases and V 8 bases, and 8 bases lay outside the gene matches. The CDR3 loop spans 15 amino acids. In germline, CDR1 is SNHLY, CDR2 FYNNEI. CDR3 sequence reads: CASDWAGGLTGELFF. Incomplete CDR3 DNA: TGTGCCAGCGATTGGGCGGGAGGGCTCACCGGGGAG.

On this clone itself: The read ends 3 residues early relative to the CDR3; the germline J gene fills the gap. The chain has TRBV10-3 and TRBJ2-2; D call uncertain. There are 15 residues in the CDR3. Germline CDR1 and CDR2: ENHRY and SYGVKD. The sequenced part of the CDR3 DNA is TGTGCCATCAGTGATTCCAAATCCTATAATTCACCG. This gives the protein CAISDSKSYNSP. The CDR3 in full is CAISDSKSYNSPLFF.

As to this clone: The missing CDR3 end, 3 residues past where the read stops, is filled in from the germline J gene. The rearrangement uses TRBV2 and TRBJ1-6; 7 bases fit TRBD1. The V segment lost 7 bases and the J segment 3 bases; nucleotides outside the gene matches: 12. Germline CDR1 SNHLY, CDR2 FYNNEI. The CDR3 totals 17 residues. The CDR3 region is CASNPLGRQGYNSPLHF. The CDR3 bases that were read are TGTGCCAGCAACCCCCTGGGGCGACAGGGCTATAATTCACCC. The whole variable domain, filled in from reference TRBV2 and TRBJ1-6, reads EPEVTQTPSHQVTQMGQEVILRCVPISNHLYFYWYRQILGQKVEFLVSFYNNEISEKSEIFDDQFSVERPDGSNFTLKIRSTKLEDSAMYFCASNPLGRQGYNSPLHFGNGTRLTVT.

With respect to this clone: The read halts 3 residues ahead of the CDR3 end, with the missing end drawn from the germline J gene. The same CDR3 arises from other DNA sequences in this sample as well. The chain carries TRBV30 and TRBJ1-5; weak D call: TRBD1 (6 bases). This CDR3 is 13 amino acids long. V lost 1 base and J 2 bases, leaving 6 bases between the germline ends. Per germline, CDR1 GTSNPN and CDR2 SVGIG (reference sequence). The CDR3 DNA, read in part, is TGTGCCTGGAGTGGGACAGGCAATCAGCCC. This codes for CAWSGTGNQP. The entire CDR3 is CAWSGTGNQPQHF.

Remarks on this clone: Read sequence stops 3 residues before the CDR3 end, and the germline J gene provides the missing end. The chain has TRBV2 and TRBJ2-1, with TRBD1 matching over 7 bases. Germline loops: CDR1 SNHLY, CDR2 FYNNEI. V lost 6 bases and J lost 6; bases outside the gene matches: 5. The CDR3 totals 13 residues. This CDR3 reads CASSSTGSNEQFF. CDR3 DNA, as far as it was read: TGTGCCAGCAGCTCGACAGGGTCCAATGAG.